The next 17 T cell receptor beta chains were all read from a single sample in a study of identical twins. TCRdb analysed the 5' RACE reads with MiXCR anew, one entry per CDR3 protein. There are 700,000 or so distinct CDR3 sequences in the sample; more than 6.5% occur only once, and roughly 0.9% lies in the top ten. These data were also reused for a study on yellow fever vaccine responses in identical twins.

The specimen sequenced was PBMCs. These receptor sequences come from a woman aged 18-29 years in good health.

This clonotype was observed a handful of times. J is TRBJ2-5 and V is TRBV6-5; D is possibly TRBD1 (6 bases). Germline lookup yields CDR1 MNHEY and CDR2 SVGAGI. V lost 0 bases and J lost 3, with 8 bases in between. The CDR3 is 14 residues long. The CDR3 DNA reads as TGTGCCAGCAGTTACTCGAACAGGGAAGAGACCCAGTACTTC. Translated, it gives CASSYSNREETQYF.

This clonotype was seen only a few times. This chain links TRBV2 with TRBJ2-7; perhaps TRBD1 as D (6 bases). The CDR3 totals 14 residues. CDR1 and CDR2 from the germline V gene are SNHLY and FYNNEI. V shed 3 bases and J shed 6 bases, with 15 bases lying between them. In DNA form, the CDR3 reads TGTGCCAGCAGTGATTCTTCTTGGGGGCCCGAGCAGTACTTC. Its translation is CASSDSSWGPEQYF. Combining the CDR3 with reference TRBV2 and TRBJ2-7 gives the whole variable domain EPEVTQTPSHQVTQMGQEVILRCVPISNHLYFYWYRQILGQKVEFLVSFYNNEISEKSEIFDDQFSVERPDGSNFTLKIRSTKLEDSAMYFCASSDSSWGPEQYFGPGTRLTVT.

This clonotype turned up a few times. The J gene is TRBJ1-1, the V gene TRBV6-5; D is unresolved. CDR3 length: 13 residues. With 0 bases removed from V and 1 base from J, the gap between germline ends came to 3 bases. Germline V gene sequence: CDR1 MNHEY, CDR2 SVGAGI. The CDR3 bases are TGTGCCAGCAGTTACTCGAAGAACACTGAAGCTTTCTTT. Its translation is CASSYSKNTEAFF.

The chain couples TRBV6-1 to TRBJ1-1, with a tentative D call TRBD1 (5 bases). CDR3 length: 16 amino acids. The germline CDR1 and CDR2 sequences are MNHNS and SASEGT. The V end lost 7 bases, the J end lost 2 bases, and 20 bases lay between the germline ends. CDR3 sequence reads: CASTQGGPPHNTEAFF. The CDR3 DNA sequence: TGTGCCAGCACTCAGGGTGGTCCCCCCCACAACACTGAAGCTTTCTTT.

The chain's CDR3 is CSVGGPGGQPQHF. CDR3 sequence (DNA): TGCAGCGTTGGGGGTCCAGGGGGCCAGCCCCAGCATTTT. The chain employs TRBV29-1 and TRBJ1-5, with TRBD1 matching 8 bases. V was clipped by 4 bases and J by 7 bases; unmatched bases: 6. Germline CDR1 SQVTM, CDR2 ANQGSEA. This CDR3 contains 13 residues. Supplemented by reference TRBV29-1 and TRBJ1-5, the full variable domain reads SAVISQKPSRDICQRGTSLTIQCQVDSQVTMMFWYRQQPGQSLTLIATANQGSEATYESGFVIDKFPISRPNLTFSTLTVSNMSPEDSSIYLCSVGGPGGQPQHFGDGTRLSIL.

This clonotype has a handful of counts. The CDR3 DNA reads TGTGCCAGCAGCCTTGTGGGGGTAGCGGGAGCCATCACCGGGGAGCTGTTTTTT. Translating gives CASSLVGVAGAITGELFF. The chain recombines TRBV11-2 with TRBJ2-2, with 9 positions matching TRBD2. The V gene's germline CDR1 is SGHAT and CDR2 FQNNGV. CDR3 size: 18 residues. After removal of 5 bases from V and 4 bases from J, the junction contained 14 bases not matched to a gene.

This clonotype was seen a few times. This rearrangement joins TRBV27 to TRBJ2-1, with TRBD2 identical over 11 bases. The CDR3 totals 16 residues. Germline V CDR1 and CDR2: MNHEY, SMNVEV (reference sequence). The V and J ends lost 2 bases and 10 bases, in that order; junction bases with no gene match: 10. The CDR3 bases are TGTGCCAGCAGTTTACAGGGGACAGGGACTAGCGGAGAGCAGTTCTTC. This gives the protein CASSLQGTGTSGEQFF.

The J gene is TRBJ1-1, the V gene TRBV2; D ambiguous. CDR1 is SNHLY and CDR2 is FYNNEI in the germline V gene. The V end was cut by 6 bases, the J end by 0 bases, with 8 bases between. The CDR3 is 13 amino acids. The CDR3 DNA sequence: TGTGCCAGCAGGGATTTTATGAACACTGAAGCTTTCTTT. Amino acids: CASRDFMNTEAFF.

The table lists this clonotype with a few counts. The chain recombines TRBV4-3 with TRBJ1-3, with a weak D call TRBD1 (5 bases). The CDR3 has 18 residues. The ends were cut back, 0 bases at V and 0 bases at J, with 15 bases in the middle. CDR1 and CDR2 from the germline V gene are LGHNA and YSLEER. Written as DNA, the CDR3 is TGCGCCAGCAGCCAAGATAAAGTACAGGCCAGCTCTGGAAACACCATATATTTT. As protein: CASSQDKVQASSGNTIYF.

This clonotype was detected ten times or more. The V and J genes are TRBV5-6 and TRBJ1-5; 8 bases agree with TRBD1. The CDR3 runs 14 residues. The germline V gene encodes CDR1 SGHDT and CDR2 YYEEEE. The junction had 3 bases not matched to a gene; V was cut back by 4 bases and J by 3 bases. The CDR3 is CASSRGQVNQPQHF. The CDR3 DNA follows: TGTGCCAGCAGCCGGGGACAGGTCAATCAGCCCCAGCATTTT.

The CDR3 protein is CASSPKRGPFRETQYF. Here the CDR3 DNA reads TGTGCCAGCAGCCCCAAGCGAGGACCCTTTAGAGAGACCCAGTACTTC. The chain joins TRBV11-3 to TRBJ2-5, with unresolved D. The CDR3 has 16 residues. Trimming stripped 5 bases from V and 4 bases from J, with 20 bases between. CDR1 SGHNT and CDR2 YENEEA come from the germline V gene.

In its sample, this clonotype was seen many times. The J gene is TRBJ1-1, the V gene TRBV3-1; the D is unclear. This CDR3 is built from 12 residues. V was clipped by 1 base and J by 9 bases, with 9 bases between them. Germline V gene lookup returns CDR1 LGHDT and CDR2 YNNKEL (reference sequence). The CDR3 DNA reads as TGTGCCAGCAGCCAAGGTGGCAACCAAGCTTTCTTT. This translates into CASSQGGNQAFF.

This clonotype has ten or more counts. The chain recombines TRBV12-3 or TRBV12-4 with TRBJ1-1; D ambiguous. CDR3 length equals 10 residues. V lost 8 bases and J lost 6, with 7 bases in between. CDR3 sequence (DNA): TGTGCCAGCGGAGAGCCTGAAGCTTTCTTT. As protein: CASGEPEAFF.

This clonotype turned up a few times. This chain links TRBV6-1 with TRBJ2-7; possibly TRBD1 for D (5 bases). The CDR3 is made up of 14 amino acids. Trimming removed 5 bases at V and 5 bases at J, with 16 bases between. CDR1 is MNHNS, CDR2 SASEGT, per germline. The CDR3 is CASSTVRVTHEQYF. The CDR3 bases are TGTGCCAGCAGTACCGTCAGGGTCACCCACGAGCAGTACTTC.

In its sample, this clonotype was seen a few times. This chain uses TRBV12-3 or TRBV12-4 with TRBJ2-7, with a possible D match to TRBD2 (5 bases). This CDR3 is built from 11 residues. V was cut by 10 bases and J by 3 bases, with 10 bases left in between. The CDR3 here is CAIRRGYEQYF. The CDR3, as DNA: TGTGCCATCCGCCGGGGCTACGAGCAGTACTTC.

Only a few counts were recorded for this clonotype. J is TRBJ1-3 and V is TRBV6-5; D is ambiguous. Per the germline V gene, CDR1 is MNHEY and CDR2 is SVGAGI. Between the trimmed V and J ends, which lost 4 bases and 0 bases, there was a span of 10 bases. The CDR3 runs 15 residues. CDR3 protein: CASSSADLSGNTIYF. In DNA, the CDR3 is TGTGCCAGCAGTTCCGCAGATCTCTCTGGAAACACCATATATTTT.

This chain uses TRBV11-2 with TRBJ2-1, with 10 bases fitting TRBD1. Germline values: CDR1 SGHAT, CDR2 FQNNGV. V shed 1 base, J shed 8 bases, and the junction held 11 bases outside the gene matches. The CDR3 loop spans 17 amino acids. The CDR3 sequence: CASSLGVRQGAEDEQFF. CDR3 in DNA: TGTGCCAGCAGCTTAGGGGTCCGACAGGGGGCTGAGGATGAGCAGTTCTTC. The complete variable domain, with remaining parts taken from reference TRBV11-2 and TRBJ2-1, reads EAGVAQSPRYKIIEKRQSVAFWCNPISGHATLYWYQQILGQGPKLLIQFQNNGVVDDSQLPKDRFSAERLKGVDSTLKIQPAKLEDSAVYLCASSLGVRQGAEDEQFFGPGTRLTVL.